One and the same sample provided the 18 T cell receptor beta chains below, sequenced in a study of shared clonotypes between healthy human individuals. The assay was immunoSEQ multiplex PCR, and TCRdb's table has in-frame clones only and misses some. The repertoire holds some 2,500,000 clones, with approximately 90% as singletons. The specimen was naive CD4+ T cells from PBMCs. As for subset: CD45RA+ positively selected. These receptor sequences come from a man in his late teens or twenties in good health. Some clones in this sample may be carry-over from other donors' samples.

V usage is TRBV28 and J usage is TRBJ2-7, with D possibly matching TRBD2 (6 bases). Germline CDR1 reads MDHEN; CDR2 reads SYDVKM. The CDR3 contains 18 residues. V was clipped by 10 bases and J by 0 bases, with 28 bases between them. The CDR3 reads CATRRRASAGKASYEQYF. The CDR3 DNA follows: TGTGCCACCCGTAGGAGGGCTAGCGCGGGAAAAGCCTCCTACGAGCAGTACTTC.

This chain links TRBV30 with TRBJ2-7; 7 positions agree with TRBD1. After removal of 8 bases from V and 2 bases from J, the junction contained 6 bases not matched to a gene. Germline values: CDR1 GTSNPN, CDR2 SVGIG (reference sequence). This CDR3 contains 12 residues. The CDR3 spells CALHTGAYEQYF. The CDR3 DNA follows: TGTGCCCTACATACAGGGGCCTACGAGCAGTACTTC.

The chain recombines TRBV15 with TRBJ2-1; D possibly uses TRBD1 or TRBD2 (5 bases each). V was pared by 7 bases and J by 7 bases, with 14 bases between. Germline CDR1 reads LNHNV; CDR2 reads YYDKDF (reference sequence). The CDR3 has 13 residues. The CDR3 here is CATMRGTLNEQFF. In DNA, the CDR3 is TGTGCCACCATGAGGGGTACCCTTAATGAGCAGTTCTTC.

This clone was seen only once. This sequence joins TRBV6-6 and TRBJ1-1; D uncertain. The CDR3 runs 14 residues. CDR1 is MNHNY, CDR2 SVGAGI, per germline (reference sequence). V lost 2 bases and J lost 1, with 8 bases in between. CDR3 in amino acids: CASSYTQPNTEAFF. Written as DNA, the CDR3 is TGTGCCAGCAGTTACACTCAGCCGAACACTGAAGCTTTCTTT.

The V call is TRBV6-1, the J call TRBJ1-5, with D possibly TRBD1 on 6 matching bases. CDR3 length equals 15 residues. V was trimmed by 3 bases and J by 7 bases, leaving 16 bases between them. Germline values: CDR1 MNHNS, CDR2 SASEGT. CDR3 nucleotide sequence: TGTGCCAGCAGTGAGGGGTGGGGGGGCGGACAGCCCCAGCATTTT. It codes for CASSEGWGGGQPQHF.

About this clone itself: Different DNA sequences within this sample yield the same CDR3. The rearrangement uses TRBV7-3 and TRBJ2-3; D is ambiguous. The CDR3 loop spans 12 amino acids. Looked up from germline, CDR1 is SGHTA and CDR2 is FQGTGA. Between the trimmed V and J ends, which lost 4 bases and 5 bases, there was a span of 7 bases. This CDR3 reads CASSSRGDTQYF. CDR3 in DNA: TGTGCCAGCAGCTCCCGCGGAGATACGCAGTATTTT.

The gene calls are TRBV7-9 and TRBJ2-2; TRBD2 matches 10 bases. Germline CDR1 reads SEHNR; CDR2 reads FQNEAQ (reference sequence). The CDR3 length is 16 residues. Trimming at V came to 4 bases and at J to 4 bases, leaving 6 bases not matched to a gene. This CDR3 is CASSSPSGSITGELFF. The CDR3 region has the DNA TGTGCCAGCAGCTCCCCTAGCGGGAGTATCACCGGGGAGCTGTTTTTT.

Turning to this clone: Other DNA sequences of this sample code for an identical CDR3. CDR3 nucleotide sequence: TGTGCCAGCTCACCTACGACAGGGGGCACCTACGAGCAGTACTTC. It specifies CASSPTTGGTYEQYF. The chain joins TRBV18 to TRBJ2-7, with 10 positions matching TRBD1. This CDR3 contains 15 residues. The germline V gene has CDR1 KGHSH and CDR2 LQKENI. V shed 3 bases, J shed 2 bases, and the junction held 4 bases outside the gene matches.

The chain combines TRBV21-1 with TRBJ2-7; the D call of TRBD2 is as the table states it, not checked on the DNA. TRBV21-1 is an annotated pseudogene. CDR3 size: 15 residues. This CDR3 reads CASSPDGSSAYEQYF. The CDR3 region has the DNA TGTGCCAGCAGCCCAGACGGCTCCAGCGCCTACGAGCAGTACTTC.

A note on this clone: The junction departs from the called germline gene at one end, perhaps through a read error. The chain joins TRBV19 to TRBJ2-6; D ambiguous. Germline V lookup: CDR1 LNHDA, CDR2 SQIVND (reference sequence). This CDR3 contains 16 residues. The CDR3 bases are TGCGCCAGTACCGATCCCGTAAGATCTGGGGCCAACGTCCTGACTTTC. Translating gives CASTDPVRSGANVLTF.

The V call is TRBV7-2, the J call TRBJ2-4; 9 bases agree with TRBD1. The V gene end was trimmed by 5 bases and the J gene end by 1 base; junction bases not matched to a gene: 12. Germline values: CDR1 SGHTA, CDR2 FQGNSA. The length of the CDR3 is 18 residues. The CDR3 loop reads CASSRPGQGARAKNIQYF. As DNA, the CDR3 is TGTGCCAGCAGCCGGCCGGGACAGGGAGCCCGGGCCAAAAACATTCAGTACTTC.

V usage is TRBV19 and J usage is TRBJ1-1; 12 bases map to TRBD1. With 6 bases clipped from V and 4 bases from J, the junction kept 12 bases outside the gene matches. The CDR3 is 17 amino acids. CDR1 LNHDA and CDR2 SQIVND come from the germline V gene (reference sequence). CDR3 protein: CASRRGPGQGALTEAFF. The CDR3 DNA follows: TGTGCCAGTAGGCGGGGCCCGGGACAGGGGGCGCTCACTGAAGCTTTCTTT. Drawing the rest from reference TRBV19 and TRBJ1-1, the complete variable domain is DGGITQSPKYLFRKEGQNVTLSCEQNLNHDAMYWYRQDPGQGLRLIYYSQIVNDFQKGDIAEGYSVSREKKESFPLTVTSAQKNPTAFYLCASRRGPGQGALTEAFFGQGTRLTVV.

The chain links TRBV5-1 to TRBJ1-5, with D tentatively TRBD1 (6 bases). Trimming removed 0 bases from V and 4 bases from J, with 11 bases in between. Germline assignment: CDR1 SGHRS and CDR2 YFSETQ. This CDR3 comprises 15 residues. The DNA of the CDR3 is TGCGCCAGCAGCTTGGGGGACATCTTAAATCAGCCCCAGCATTTT. This codes for CASSLGDILNQPQHF.

The chain combines TRBV2 with TRBJ2-7, with 9 bases aligning to TRBD1. V lost 7 bases to trimming and J lost 6 bases; unmatched junction nucleotides: 10. The germline gives CDR1 SNHLY, CDR2 FYNNEI. This CDR3 spans 14 amino acids. CDR3 protein: CASTFDRGGGEQYF. CDR3 coding DNA: TGTGCCAGCACCTTTGACAGGGGGGGAGGCGAGCAGTACTTC.

The V call is TRBV9, the J call TRBJ2-7; the D gene is possibly TRBD2 (6 bases). The germline V gene encodes CDR1 SGDLS and CDR2 YYNGEE. The V end lost 4 bases, the J end lost 3 bases, and 14 bases lay between the germline ends. This CDR3 is built from 14 residues. For the CDR3, the DNA is TGTGCCAGCAGCTCCGGACGGGAGAGCTACGAGCAGTACTTC. Protein product: CASSSGRESYEQYF.

The rearrangement links TRBV6-1 to TRBJ1-2; 11 bases are a match to TRBD1. Unmatched junction bases numbered 8, after V lost 10 bases and J lost 4 bases. This CDR3 contains 14 residues. CDR1 is MNHNS and CDR2 is SASEGT in the germline V gene. CDR3 loop: CATTSGQGVYGYTF. The CDR3 nucleotides read TGTGCCACCACTTCGGGACAGGGGGTCTATGGCTACACCTTC.

The chain uses TRBV5-1 and TRBJ2-1; the match to TRBD2 covers 14 bases. V dropped 4 bases and J dropped 7; count of bases not matched to a gene: 7. CDR3 length equals 16 residues. Germline values: CDR1 SGHRS, CDR2 YFSETQ. As DNA, the CDR3 is TGCGCCAGCAGCATAGGGACTAGCGGGAGTAGGAATGAGCAGTTCTTC. Translated, it gives CASSIGTSGSRNEQFF. Full variable domain (missing parts from reference TRBV5-1 and TRBJ2-1): KAGVTQTPRYLIKTRGQQVTLSCSPISGHRSVSWYQQTPGQGLQFLFEYFSETQRNKGNFPGRFSGRQFSNSRSEMNVSTLELGDSALYLCASSIGTSGSRNEQFFGPGTRLTVL.

This chain links TRBV2 with TRBJ2-3, with 7 nucleotides matching TRBD2. CDR3 length: 16 residues. J was trimmed by 1 base and V by 6 bases; bases with no gene match: 10. Germline CDR1 and CDR2: SNHLY and FYNNEI. CDR3 sequence: CASREGLAAGTDTQYF. CDR3 DNA sequence: TGTGCCAGCAGAGAGGGGCTAGCGGCGGGCACAGATACGCAGTATTTT.